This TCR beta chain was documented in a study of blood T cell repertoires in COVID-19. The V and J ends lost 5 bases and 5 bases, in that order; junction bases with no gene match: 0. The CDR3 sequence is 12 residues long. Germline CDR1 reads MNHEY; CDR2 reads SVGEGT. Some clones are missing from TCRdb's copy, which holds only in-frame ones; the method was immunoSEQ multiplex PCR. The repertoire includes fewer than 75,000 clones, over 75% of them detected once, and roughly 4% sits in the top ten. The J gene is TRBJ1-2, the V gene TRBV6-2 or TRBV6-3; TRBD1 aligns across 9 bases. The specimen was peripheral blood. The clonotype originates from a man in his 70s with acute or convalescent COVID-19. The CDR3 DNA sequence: TGTGCCAGCAGTGGGACAGGGTATGGCTACACCTTC. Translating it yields CASSGTGYGYTF.